This T cell receptor beta chain derives from a study of shared clonotypes between healthy human individuals. Regarding the study as a whole: Clonotype sharing among the donors was expected to vary with sequencing depth.

Note on this clone: Its antigen is currently unknown.

Profiling relied on immunoSEQ multiplex PCR, and the TCRdb table lists in-frame clones only, not all of them. The sample records over a million clones, approximately 80% being singletons. The trim removed 1 base at V and 1 base at J, leaving 2 bases unmatched. Germline assignment: CDR1 SGHRS and CDR2 YFSETQ. This CDR3 is built from 14 residues. Material: memory CD4+ T cells from PBMCs. Subset given: CD45RA-negative fraction. This rearrangement joins TRBV5-1 to TRBJ2-7; 7 bases align to TRBD2. The source is a man between 18 and 29 years old in good health. Some clones in this sample may be carry-over from other donors' samples. DNA of the CDR3: TGCGCCAGCAGCTTGCGGCGGGAGTCCTACGAGCAGTACTTC. Its protein product is CASSLRRESYEQYF.